These 32 T cell receptor beta chains share one sample of origin, sequenced in a study of spatial heterogeneity in lung cancer. MiXCR was run by TCRdb on the 5' RACE reads, yielding one entry per CDR3 protein. The data contain 20,000 to 25,000 distinct CDR3 sequences, 4.5% to 5% of them singletons. As to time point: sample taken at primary tumor resection. No cell sorting; template was whole RNA from tumor, lung tissue or PBMC. This specimen consisted of PBMCs, obtained at surgery. These receptor sequences come from a male donor with early-stage non-small cell lung cancer.

This clonotype was counted many times. This sequence joins TRBV11-2 and TRBJ1-4; D not certain. There are 14 residues in the CDR3. V was trimmed by 1 base and J by 8 bases, leaving 11 bases between them. Germline V gene sequence: CDR1 SGHAT, CDR2 FQNNGV. DNA for the CDR3: TGTGCCAGCAGCTTAGCAGGCCCAGGCGAAAAACTGTTTTTT. As protein: CASSLAGPGEKLFF.

This clonotype was recorded many times. CDR3 loop: CASSYSGARYEKLFF. CDR3 coding DNA: TGTGCCAGCAGTTACTCGGGGGCGCGTTATGAAAAACTGTTTTTT. This chain links TRBV6-5 with TRBJ1-4, with a tentative D call TRBD1 (6 bases). Germline values: CDR1 MNHEY, CDR2 SVGAGI. The CDR3 contains 15 residues. Trimming took off 0 bases at V and 6 bases at J, with 11 bases between the two ends.

The chain joins TRBV7-8 to TRBJ1-4, with D possibly being TRBD1 (6 bases). With 2 bases removed from V and 8 bases from J, the gap between germline ends came to 9 bases. This CDR3 region has 13 residues. From germline, CDR1 is SGHVS and CDR2 FQNEAQ. CDR3 loop: CASSLTGKEKLFF. The CDR3 DNA is TGTGCCAGCAGCTTAACAGGGAAGGAAAAACTGTTTTTT.

This clonotype came up many times. CDR3 protein: CASSQDRKRSRNTEAFF. CDR3 bases: TGTGCCAGCAGCCAAGATAGGAAACGGAGCCGAAACACTGAAGCTTTCTTT. The chain combines TRBV4-2 with TRBJ1-1; D uncertain. V shed 0 bases and J shed 2 bases, with 16 bases lying between them. The CDR3 is 17 residues long. Germline V gives CDR1 LGHNA, CDR2 YNFKEQ.

This clonotype has at least ten counts. The V and J genes are TRBV7-2 and TRBJ1-1; tentatively, D is TRBD1 (5 bases). Germline CDR1 SGHTA, CDR2 FQGNSA. V was cut by 0 bases and J by 2 bases, with 10 bases left in between. The CDR3 is 15 amino acids. The DNA of the CDR3 is TGTGCCAGCAGCTTAGCGGGGGGTAGAAACACTGAAGCTTTCTTT. This translates into CASSLAGGRNTEAFF.

This clonotype was seen repeatedly, ten times or more. The chain recombines TRBV4-3 with TRBJ1-1; D is ambiguous. There are 15 residues in the CDR3. V lost 0 bases, J lost 6 bases, and 14 bases lay in between. Germline CDR1 is LGHNA and CDR2 is YSLEER. The CDR3 DNA sequence: TGCGCCAGCAGCCAAGATCTGGTGATAGGCGCTGAAGCTTTCTTT. Amino acid sequence: CASSQDLVIGAEAFF.

This clonotype was counted only a few times. The rearrangement uses TRBV5-6 and TRBJ2-7; 7 bases are shared with TRBD1. Germline CDR1 SGHDT, CDR2 YYEEEE. CDR3 length: 16 amino acids. The ends lost 3 bases at V and 4 bases at J; junction bases unmatched: 13. CDR3 residues: CASSSAPTGVIYEQYF. The CDR3, as DNA: TGTGCCAGCAGCTCCGCCCCAACAGGGGTAATTTACGAGCAGTACTTC.

This clonotype was counted at least ten times. The chain carries TRBV27 and TRBJ1-5; D gene ambiguous. CDR3 length equals 15 residues. Trimming cost V 10 bases and J 3 bases, with 19 bases left between them. The germline gives CDR1 MNHEY, CDR2 SMNVEV (reference sequence). In nucleotides, the CDR3 is TGTGCCATCCAAAAATATCCGCGTGACAATCAGCCCCAGCATTTT. Protein: CAIQKYPRDNQPQHF.

Ten or more counts support this clonotype. This chain links TRBV7-9 with TRBJ1-2; TRBD1 might be the D (6 bases). Germline V gives CDR1 SEHNR, CDR2 FQNEAQ (reference sequence). This CDR3 comprises 15 residues. V lost 5 bases to trimming and J lost 9 bases, with 22 bases between them. The CDR3 DNA reads as TGTGCCAGCAGCCCTAGAAAAGGACAGCAGTTTAGCTACACCTTC. It yields the protein CASSPRKGQQFSYTF.

In its sample, this clonotype was seen a few times. The chain couples TRBV6-5 to TRBJ1-5; D is undetermined. The V and J ends lost 2 bases and 9 bases respectively, with 11 bases between them. Germline CDR1 reads MNHEY; CDR2 reads SVGAGI. The CDR3 is 13 residues long. CDR3 amino acids: CASSYGGVGPQHF. As DNA, the CDR3 is TGTGCCAGCAGTTACGGCGGGGTGGGGCCCCAGCATTTT.

The sample holds many counts of this clonotype. The chain employs TRBV10-3 and TRBJ1-1; D not resolved. The CDR3 consists of 15 residues. The V and J ends lost 6 bases and 0 bases respectively, with 14 bases between them. Germline CDR1 ENHRY, CDR2 SYGVKD. Here the CDR3 reads CAIREQISMNTEAFF. DNA for the CDR3: TGTGCCATCAGAGAACAGATTTCAATGAACACTGAAGCTTTCTTT.

At least ten counts were recorded for this clonotype. The V and J genes are TRBV7-9 and TRBJ2-7; D not certain. The germline gives CDR1 SEHNR, CDR2 FQNEAQ (reference sequence). The CDR3 is 13 residues long. The V gene lost 2 bases and the J gene lost 6 bases, with 11 bases spanning the gap. CDR3 amino acids: CASSLKAKGEQYF. The CDR3 DNA reads as TGTGCCAGCAGCTTAAAGGCAAAGGGCGAGCAGTACTTC.

This clonotype was detected ten times or more. The chain uses TRBV29-1 and TRBJ1-4; 7 bases are shared with TRBD1. V lost 7 bases to trimming and J lost 3 bases; unmatched junction nucleotides: 11. The CDR3 length is 15 residues. Germline V CDR1 and CDR2: SQVTM, ANQGSEA. The CDR3 loop is CSAGANRGANEKLFF. DNA for the CDR3: TGCAGCGCTGGGGCAAACAGGGGAGCTAATGAAAAACTGTTTTTT.

Many counts were recorded for this clonotype. This chain links TRBV28 with TRBJ1-4; weak D call: TRBD1 (6 bases). The CDR3 is made up of 14 amino acids. Germline V gives CDR1 MDHEN, CDR2 SYDVKM. Trimming took off 3 bases at V and 5 bases at J, with 10 bases between the two ends. In DNA, the CDR3 is TGTGCCAGCAGTTTGGACGGGGGCAATGAAAAACTGTTTTTT. Translating it yields CASSLDGGNEKLFF.

The chain is built from TRBV7-6 and TRBJ2-3; D uncertain. Germline V gene sequence: CDR1 SGHVS, CDR2 FNYEAQ. The CDR3 sequence is 14 residues long. V lost 2 bases and J lost 3, with 9 bases in between. CDR3 sequence: CASSLNGVTDTQYF. In DNA, the CDR3 is TGTGCCAGCAGCTTAAATGGGGTGACAGATACGCAGTATTTT.

The V call is TRBV12-5, the J call TRBJ2-2, with D tentatively TRBD1 (6 bases). Germline V gene sequence: CDR1 LGHNT, CDR2 FRNRAP. V was clipped by 7 bases and J by 0 bases, with 12 bases between them. This CDR3 is 15 amino acids long. Here the CDR3 reads CASAKDSPNTGELFF. CDR3 nucleotide sequence: TGTGCTAGTGCCAAGGACAGTCCGAACACCGGGGAGCTGTTTTTT. Based on the CDR3 plus reference TRBV12-5 and TRBJ2-2, the full variable domain is DARVTQTPRHKVTEMGQEVTMRCQPILGHNTVFWYRQTMMQGLELLAYFRNRAPLDDSGMPKDRFSAEMPDATLATLKIQPSEPRDSAVYFCASAKDSPNTGELFFGEGSRLTVL.

This clonotype was counted at least ten times. The chain uses TRBV7-8 and TRBJ2-1; a possible D gene is TRBD2 (5 bases). The CDR3 has 14 residues. Trimming removed 3 bases at V and 7 bases at J, with 13 bases between. Germline values: CDR1 SGHVS, CDR2 FQNEAQ. The CDR3 region has the DNA TGTGCCAGCAGCTTGGCTCCCCCGGGGAATGAGCAGTTCTTC. Translation gives CASSLAPPGNEQFF.

This clonotype was detected many times. This chain joins TRBV27 and TRBJ1-5; 8 positions agree with TRBD1. CDR1 is MNHEY and CDR2 is SMNVEV in the germline V gene (reference sequence). This CDR3 has 15 amino acids. Unmatched junction bases numbered 5, after V lost 1 base and J lost 6 bases. The CDR3 spells CASSLLGQGIQPQHF. CDR3 nucleotide sequence: TGTGCCAGCAGTTTATTAGGACAGGGCATTCAGCCCCAGCATTTT.

There are many counts of this clonotype. V and J are TRBV5-6 and TRBJ1-3; D is perhaps TRBD1 (6 bases). There are 17 residues in the CDR3. Trimming shortened V by 1 base and J by 0 bases, and 14 bases separated the two germline ends. The germline V gene has CDR1 SGHDT and CDR2 YYEEEE. For the CDR3, the DNA is TGTGCCAGCAGCTTGTACCAGGGGCAAAGCTCTGGAAACACCATATATTTT. It specifies CASSLYQGQSSGNTIYF.

The table lists this clonotype with many counts. CDR3 residues: CASSVAGVVGETQYF. In DNA form, the CDR3 reads TGTGCCAGCAGCGTAGCAGGCGTGGTTGGGGAGACCCAGTACTTC. The chain joins TRBV9 to TRBJ2-5; no clear D gene. V shed 0 bases and J shed 5 bases, with 14 bases lying between them. The CDR3 extends over 15 amino acids. CDR1 is SGDLS, CDR2 YYNGEE, per germline.

This clonotype was seen repeatedly, ten times or more. The chain combines TRBV12-3 or TRBV12-4 with TRBJ1-1; tentative D call: TRBD1 (5 bases). V lost 5 bases and J lost 4, with 14 bases in between. The CDR3 is 14 residues long. CDR3 protein: CASSPLAGRTEAFF. CDR3 nucleotide sequence: TGTGCCAGCAGTCCCCTGGCGGGGCGCACTGAAGCTTTCTTT.

This clonotype was seen only a few times. V is TRBV20-1 and J is TRBJ2-7, with D possibly being TRBD1 or TRBD2 (5 bases each). The CDR3 covers 14 residues. Germline loops: CDR1 DFQATT, CDR2 SNEGSKA (reference sequence). V lost 5 bases and J lost 0, with 14 bases in between. The DNA of the CDR3 is TGCAGTGCTGTGGGACCCAAAATCTCCTACGAGCAGTACTTC. This codes for CSAVGPKISYEQYF.

This clonotype was detected many times. The V call is TRBV5-1, the J call TRBJ2-1, with TRBD2 matching over 9 bases. The ends lost 4 bases at V and 5 bases at J; junction bases unmatched: 10. Germline CDR1 SGHRS, CDR2 YFSETQ. CDR3 length: 16 residues. The CDR3 here is CASSVTRGGRHNEQFF. The CDR3 coding sequence is TGCGCCAGCAGCGTAACGCGGGGGGGCCGTCACAATGAGCAGTTCTTC.

This clonotype was detected many times. The chain has TRBV6-5 and TRBJ2-3; D may be TRBD1 or TRBD2 (5 bases each). Trimming shortened V by 7 bases and J by 4 bases, and 15 bases separated the two germline ends. Germline lookup yields CDR1 MNHEY and CDR2 SVGAGI. CDR3 length equals 14 residues. The CDR3 nucleotides are TGTGCCAGCACAAACCCGAGGGGCCCAGATACGCAGTATTTT. Its protein product is CASTNPRGPDTQYF.

This clonotype was observed many times. The gene calls are TRBV28 and TRBJ1-2; 8 nucleotides match TRBD1. The length of the CDR3 is 14 residues. Germline values: CDR1 MDHEN, CDR2 SYDVKM. After removal of 4 bases from V and 3 bases from J, the junction contained 4 bases not matched to a gene. The CDR3: CASSSGGYDYGYTF. The CDR3 nucleotides are TGTGCCAGCAGTTCAGGGGGCTACGACTATGGCTACACCTTC.

In its sample, this clonotype was seen many times. CDR3 amino acids: CASSSGTRGIQYF. CDR3 DNA sequence: TGTGCCAGCAGTTCCGGGACCAGGGGCATTCAGTACTTC. The J gene is TRBJ2-4, the V gene TRBV2; D possibly corresponds to TRBD1 (6 bases). This CDR3 spans 13 amino acids. The V gene lost 5 bases and the J gene lost 9 bases, with 14 bases spanning the gap. The V gene's germline CDR1 is SNHLY and CDR2 FYNNEI.

This clonotype came up many times. The rearrangement joins TRBV2 to TRBJ1-5, with 12 bases matching TRBD1. CDR1 is SNHLY, CDR2 FYNNEI, per germline. There are 15 residues in the CDR3. V shed 4 bases and J 7 bases; nucleotides not matched to a gene: 5. CDR3 sequence (DNA): TGTGCCAGCAGTGGGGGACAGGGGGCAGGACAGCCCCAGCATTTT. It yields the protein CASSGGQGAGQPQHF.

This clonotype has ten or more counts. The rearrangement links TRBV6-5 to TRBJ2-4; 7 bases align to TRBD2. CDR3 length: 14 residues. Germline lookup yields CDR1 MNHEY and CDR2 SVGAGI. With 4 bases clipped from V and 3 bases from J, the junction kept 3 bases outside the gene matches. CDR3 DNA sequence: TGTGCCAGCAGTTGGGGAGGGGACAAAAACATTCAGTACTTC. Protein: CASSWGGDKNIQYF.

This clonotype has ten or more counts. This chain links TRBV19 with TRBJ2-4; no firm D call. Germline V gives CDR1 LNHDA, CDR2 SQIVND (reference sequence). With 1 base removed from V and 7 bases from J, the gap between germline ends came to 11 bases. The CDR3 is 14 amino acids. The CDR3 reads CASSIADTGNIQYF. CDR3 coding DNA: TGTGCCAGTAGTATAGCGGATACCGGGAACATTCAGTACTTC.

At least ten counts were recorded for this clonotype. The chain employs TRBV5-5 and TRBJ2-5, with 8 nucleotides matching TRBD1. The CDR3 covers 17 residues. Germline V CDR1 and CDR2: SGHKS, YYEKEE (reference sequence). V trimming: 4 bases; J trimming: 5 bases; junction bases outside the gene matches: 16. CDR3 nucleotides: TGTGCCAGCAGCACACAGTTCACGACAGGGGCGAGGGAGACCCAGTACTTC. This gives the protein CASSTQFTTGARETQYF. Supplemented by reference TRBV5-5 and TRBJ2-5, the full variable domain reads DAGVTQSPTHLIKTRGQQVTLRCSPISGHKSVSWYQQVLGQGPQFIFQYYEKEERGRGNFPDRFSARQFPNYSSELNVNALLLGDSALYLCASSTQFTTGARETQYFGPGTRLLVL.

This clonotype has at least ten counts. The V call is TRBV2, the J call TRBJ2-6, with D maybe TRBD2 (6 bases). Trimming cost V 3 bases and J 0 bases, with 9 bases left between them. This CDR3 spans 16 amino acids. The germline V gene has CDR1 SNHLY and CDR2 FYNNEI. Here the CDR3 DNA reads TGTGCCAGCAGTGAGGTAGCGGTCTCTGGGGCCAACGTCCTGACTTTC. Its protein is CASSEVAVSGANVLTF.

This clonotype was counted at least ten times. This chain connects TRBV7-9 to TRBJ1-1; D gene ambiguous. The CDR3 consists of 13 residues. CDR1 is SEHNR, CDR2 FQNEAQ, per germline (reference sequence). V lost 4 bases to trimming and J lost 5 bases, with 11 bases between them. This CDR3 is CASSSASGTEAFF. CDR3 DNA: TGTGCCAGCAGCTCCGCCAGTGGGACTGAAGCTTTCTTT.